This note documents a single TCR beta chain sequence. Which antigen it targets is not known. Per-base quality was not reported, and no clone a single base away is much larger than it. This specimen comes from a study of graft-versus-host responses after intestinal transplantation (dated by TCRdb to 2020 to 2023). For the wider study: Multivisceral, liver-intestinal, or isolated intestinal transplants were received by the recipients. Anti-thymocyte globulin induction was given to all recipients, followed by maintenance tacrolimus and steroids for approximately three years. Of the 20 to 25 intestinal transplant recipients enrolled in the cohort, one of whom was a retransplant, a few patients without pretransplant specimens were excluded. A peak of at least 4% donor T cells among recipient peripheral blood mononuclear cells was the definition used for donor T cell macrochimerism. Alloreactive clones were identified by sequencing pre-transplant mixed lymphocyte reaction products and comparing them with unstimulated pre-transplant donor and recipient T cells. After intestinal transplantation, graft-versus-host and host-versus-graft alloreactive T cell clones were followed in the graft, circulation and bone marrow using bulk TCR-beta CDR3 sequencing. Instead of going to the commercial service, samples from a few later patients were sequenced in-house on an Illumina MiSeq and processed with MiXCR. Paper-wide results and their limitations: High GvH to HvG T cell clonal ratios were observed in the allografts of patients with donor T cell macrochimerism. The conclusions were limited by the relatively low number and heterogeneity of the intestinal transplant patients. GvH clones were detected in recipient bone marrow, and some of these GvH clones were observed earlier in ileal mucosa or blood, consistent with an intestinal mucosal origin. Early after transplant, peak levels of circulating GvH clones were associated with declines in HvG clones.

Preparation of the library involved the immunoSEQ multiplex PCR assay. In most patients, genomic DNA was isolated using the Qiagen DNeasy Blood and Tissue Kit and sent frozen to Adaptive Biotechnologies for TCR sequencing. High-throughput TCR-beta CDR3 sequencing of genomic DNA from most patients was performed by Adaptive Biotechnologies. Per the authors' processing: TCR sequencing data for roughly 17 patients were retrieved from Adaptive's ImmunoSEQ software; three other patients were processed with MiXCR and VDJtools. To correct CD4 versus CD8 sorting errors, sequences present in both subsets at a frequency ratio below 5:1 were removed. CDR3 nucleotide sequences shared between donor and recipient were removed because their origin could not be assigned. At least 2-fold expansion over unstimulated cells and a minimum CFSE-low frequency of 0.002% (template counts) or 0.001% (read counts) were required for clones to be classified as alloreactive. Mappable clones were those detected in sequenced pre-transplant spleen, lymph node, or MLR CFSE-low populations of the donor or recipient. The cumulative frequency of alloreactive clones was calculated as a percentage of all sequences, weighted by copy number. Drawn from immuneACCESS, this table holds only the in-frame rearrangements with V and J called that TCRdb kept. Clones are partly lost; checked studies trace under half to an unresolved V gene and leave the rest unexplained. V, J and clone size derive from that table, while D and trimming were established from the DNA sequence. The sample table lists around 89,000 clones, about 90% of them with a count of one. In total, the top ten clones hold around 0.36% of the sample.

V was cut back by 3 bases and J by 3 bases, leaving a gap of 14 bases between them. CDR1 SEHNR and CDR2 FQNEAQ are derived from the germline V gene (reference sequence). There are 16 amino acids in the CDR3, from cysteine to phenylalanine inclusive. Left in the record is the CDR3 DNA by itself, 48 bases read in frame from the first base. The time point label for this specimen denotes: cells obtained before transplantation from donor or recipient. CD3+CD4+ and CD3+CD8+ populations were FACS-sorted from unstimulated pre-transplant donor and recipient cells taken from spleen or lymph nodes. The V and J genes are TRBV7-9 and TRBJ2-2, with a weak D call of TRBD1 (5 bases match). The specimen comprised unstimulated CD8+ T cells sorted from spleen or lymph node cells, sampled before transplant. This TCR came from a human donor who was the organ donor for an intestinal transplant. The CDR3 corresponds to CASSFGRGWDTGELFF. The DNA sequence follows: TGTGCCAGCAGCTTCGGAAGGGGCTGGGACACCGGGGAGCTGTTTTTT.